This T cell receptor (beta chain) came from a study of early T cells in non-severe SARS-CoV-2 infection. Notes on the study in general: Reliance on VDJdb matching favored anti-spike CD8 responses; private and CD4 specificities were missed.

This clonotype appeared many times. Its antigen is currently unknown. TCRdb itself ran the 5' RACE reads through MiXCR, one entry per CDR3 protein. This sample has about 26,000 distinct CDR3 sequences, with approximately 5% found just once. Trimming left V 5 bases short and J 4 bases short, with 9 bases between. The CDR3 sequence is 13 residues long. The germline V gene encodes CDR1 LNHDA and CDR2 SQIVND (reference sequence). This clonotype originated in an adult who was a healthcare worker with PCR-confirmed SARS-CoV-2 infection or an uninfected control (not recorded which). This chain joins TRBV19 and TRBJ2-1; D is uncertain. Sequences were obtained from whole blood. The CDR3 loop is CASSVDGYNEQFF. CDR3 DNA: TGTGCCAGTAGTGTCGACGGATACAATGAGCAGTTCTTC.